A single sample gave rise to the 13 T cell receptor beta chains below, sequenced in a study of blood T cell repertoires in COVID-19. Measured with immunoSEQ multiplex PCR; TCRdb has only the in-frame clones, and not every one. The sample records 140,000 to 150,000 clones, about 89% being singletons. The sequencing input was peripheral blood. Receptor source: a man aged 50-59 years who had recovered from COVID-19.

The chain employs TRBV4-2 and TRBJ1-2; 7 bases are shared with TRBD1. J was trimmed by 0 bases and V by 0 bases; bases with no gene match: 7. This CDR3 is built from 17 residues. Germline lookup yields CDR1 LGHNA and CDR2 YNFKEQ. CDR3 residues: CASSQDKGAAANYGYTF. The CDR3 DNA sequence: TGTGCCAGCAGCCAAGATAAGGGGGCGGCTGCTAACTATGGCTACACCTTC.

The chain joins TRBV7-2 to TRBJ2-1; 8 bases map to TRBD2. V was pared by 5 bases and J by 4 bases, with 10 bases of the junction left unmatched. Germline V gene sequence: CDR1 SGHTA, CDR2 FQGNSA. This CDR3 has 16 residues. CDR3 sequence: CASSRGGYRGYNEQFF. The DNA of the CDR3 is TGTGCCAGCAGCCGCGGGGGGTATCGGGGATACAATGAGCAGTTCTTC.

The gene calls are TRBV27 and TRBJ2-3; TRBD2 might be the D (6 bases). V was cut by 6 bases and J by 2 bases, with 9 bases left in between. The CDR3 has 13 residues. The germline CDR1 and CDR2 sequences are MNHEY and SMNVEV (reference sequence). CDR3 DNA sequence: TGTGCCAGCAGGGGACTCTACACAGATACGCAGTATTTT. It encodes CASRGLYTDTQYF.

This clone was seen only once. The chain couples TRBV6-5 to TRBJ2-3, with TRBD1 matching 8 bases. V lost 6 bases to trimming and J lost 0 bases; unmatched junction nucleotides: 2. Germline CDR1 is MNHEY and CDR2 is SVGAGI. The CDR3 contains 14 residues. The DNA of the CDR3 is TGTGCCAGCAGGAGGACAGGGAGCACAGATACGCAGTATTTT. Its protein product is CASRRTGSTDTQYF.

The chain recombines TRBV9 with TRBJ2-7; the match to TRBD1 covers 8 bases. This CDR3 comprises 14 residues. V shed 4 bases and J 5 bases; nucleotides not matched to a gene: 8. Germline V CDR1 and CDR2: SGDLS, YYNGEE. This chain's CDR3 is CASSPTGGIHEQYF. CDR3 nucleotides: TGTGCCAGCAGCCCCACAGGGGGAATCCACGAGCAGTACTTC.

The chain has TRBV24-1 and TRBJ1-2; no firm D call. Germline V gene sequence: CDR1 KGHDR, CDR2 SFDVKD. Trimming removed 4 bases at V and 7 bases at J, with 9 bases between. The CDR3 is made up of 12 amino acids. The CDR3 nucleotides read TGTGCCACCAGTGACCCGGGAGGTGGCTACACCTTC. It yields the protein CATSDPGGGYTF.

The rearrangement joins TRBV9 to TRBJ2-3; D call uncertain. Trimming cost V 0 bases and J 0 bases, with 11 bases left between them. CDR3 size: 16 residues. The germline gives CDR1 SGDLS, CDR2 YYNGEE. The CDR3 region is CASSVGSRLSTDTQYF. CDR3 nucleotide sequence: TGTGCCAGCAGCGTAGGGTCCCGCCTAAGCACAGATACGCAGTATTTT.

This clone was observed a few times. The V call is TRBV7-8, the J call TRBJ1-2, with a possible D match to TRBD1 (6 bases). This CDR3 spans 14 amino acids. CDR1 SGHVS and CDR2 FQNEAQ come from the germline V gene. Between the trimmed V and J ends, which lost 1 base and 4 bases, there was a span of 10 bases. For the CDR3, the DNA is TGTGCCAGCAGCTTAGGGGGGCGCGGCTATGGCTACACCTTC. Amino acids: CASSLGGRGYGYTF.

About this clone: One junction end does not reproduce the germline sequence, and a read error may be involved. The rearrangement links TRBV7-2 to TRBJ2-5; D ambiguous. The CDR3 sequence is 14 residues long. Looked up from germline, CDR1 is SGHTA and CDR2 is FQGNSA. CDR3 nucleotides: TGTGCCAGCACCTCCCCGAGGTCCCAAGGGACCCAGTACTTC. It specifies CASTSPRSQGTQYF.

This clone has a single count. This rearrangement joins TRBV29-1 to TRBJ1-2; a weak D match, TRBD1 (6 bases). Germline V gene sequence: CDR1 SQVTM, CDR2 ANQGSEA. The germline V and J ends were trimmed by 7 bases and 4 bases, with 16 bases remaining between them. This CDR3 has 13 residues. The CDR3 is CSARTGYGYGYTF. As DNA, the CDR3 is TGCAGCGCCCGAACAGGGTATGGCTATGGCTACACCTTC.

Here the CDR3 DNA reads TGTGCCAGCAGCTTGGAGAGGAGTTCCTATGGCTACACCTTC. Residues: CASSLERSSYGYTF. V gene TRBV5-6 combines with J gene TRBJ1-2; D is undetermined. The length of the CDR3 is 14 residues. The germline gives CDR1 SGHDT, CDR2 YYEEEE. The V gene lost 0 bases and the J gene lost 4 bases, with 10 bases spanning the gap.

The chain links TRBV5-4 to TRBJ1-4; a weak D match, TRBD1 (6 bases). This CDR3 contains 15 residues. The V end lost 4 bases, the J end lost 6 bases, and 16 bases lay between the germline ends. CDR1 is SGHNT, CDR2 YYREEE, per germline (reference sequence). CDR3 in DNA: TGTGCCAGCAGCCGCCGGGACACGGAACATGAAAAACTGTTTTTT. Protein sequence: CASSRRDTEHEKLFF.

The chain has TRBV11-2 and TRBJ2-7; no clear D. The germline V gene encodes CDR1 SGHAT and CDR2 FQNNGV. The CDR3 length is 12 residues. V was cut by 4 bases and J by 6 bases, with 10 bases left in between. DNA for the CDR3: TGTGCCAGCAGCTCATCCGGTCTCGAGCAGTACTTC. Its translation is CASSSSGLEQYF. Together with reference TRBV11-2 and TRBJ2-7, the CDR3 gives the full variable domain: EAGVAQSPRYKIIEKRQSVAFWCNPISGHATLYWYQQILGQGPKLLIQFQNNGVVDDSQLPKDRFSAERLKGVDSTLKIQPAKLEDSAVYLCASSSSGLEQYFGPGTRLTVT.